This T cell receptor beta chain is from a study of blood T cell repertoires in COVID-19. The table came from immunoSEQ multiplex PCR; TCRdb's copy has only in-frame clones and leaves some out. The sample holds 450,000 or so clones, approximately 90% seen once. V was pared by 0 bases and J by 3 bases, with 14 bases between. The length of the CDR3 is 16 residues. Germline assignment: CDR1 MNHEY and CDR2 SVGAGI. The clonotype comes from a man between 18 and 29 years old with COVID-19, enrolled during active disease. The chain is built from TRBV6-5 and TRBJ1-2; possible D gene TRBD1, 6 bases. Material: peripheral blood. CDR3 DNA sequence: TGTGCCAGCAGTTACTCGTACAGGGCAGGCCACTATGGCTACACCTTC. Translating it yields CASSYSYRAGHYGYTF.